What follows describes a single TCR beta chain. Its target is not known. Reverse transcribed after extraction, RNA yielded cDNA as the sequencing template. Profiling relied on immunoSEQ multiplex PCR, and the TCRdb table lists in-frame clones only, not all of them. The data show under 200,000 clones, with about 60% seen just once and about 14% held by the top ten. The sample is drawn from a study of CD8+ T cells in alopecia areata. Points from the study as a whole: Affected lesional scalp, above all in alopecia totalis/universalis, was more clonal than normal scalp.

Documented treatment: oral pan-JAK inhibitor, 5-10 mg twice daily. Between the trimmed V and J ends, which lost 4 bases and 4 bases, there was a span of 7 bases. The CDR3 spans 11 residues. Germline V lookup: CDR1 SQVTM, CDR2 ANQGSEA. The TCR sequence derives from a human donor with alopecia areata. The sequenced sample was CD4+ T cells sorted from blood, obtained at week 24, from a patient treated with tofacitinib. The chain carries TRBV29-1 and TRBJ1-1; D unresolved. As DNA, the CDR3 is TGCAGCGTTGGTGCTGCCACTGAAGCTTTCTTT. This encodes CSVGAATEAFF.